Following are 13 T cell receptor beta chains from one sample sequenced in a study of cytomegalovirus exposure and HLA in healthy donors. The PCR employed 60 Vbeta primers together with 13 Jbeta primers. Sequencing used immunoSEQ multiplex PCR; TCRdb keeps in-frame clones, though not all of them. Here the sample spans about 120,000 clones, roughly three quarters being singletons. What was sequenced was PBMCs. The receptor set was obtained from a man in his forties or fifties in good health and CMV-seropositive.

V usage is TRBV29-1 and J usage is TRBJ2-7; D gene uncertain. Germline lookup yields CDR1 SQVTM and CDR2 ANQGSEA. V shed 4 bases and J shed 1 base, with 11 bases lying between them. The CDR3 is 13 residues long. Written as DNA, the CDR3 is TGCAGCGTTGTTTTCTCACAGTCCTACGAGCAGTACTTC. Protein: CSVVFSQSYEQYF.

This clone was observed a handful of times. The V gene is TRBV7-9, the J gene TRBJ1-2; maybe TRBD1 (6 bases). This CDR3 has 15 amino acids. The germline V gene has CDR1 SEHNR and CDR2 FQNEAQ (reference sequence). V shed 4 bases and J shed 7 bases, with 19 bases lying between them. CDR3 DNA: TGTGCCAGCAGCTACCAAGGACAGATTCCTCTTGGCTACACCTTC. Its protein product is CASSYQGQIPLGYTF.

A few counts support this clone. This chain connects TRBV27 to TRBJ2-7; 7 bases align to TRBD2. Trimming cost V 5 bases and J 4 bases; bases outside gene matches: 5. Looked up from germline, CDR1 is MNHEY and CDR2 is SMNVEV (reference sequence). CDR3 length equals 13 residues. CDR3 nucleotides: TGTGCCAGCAGTCGGGACTACCAATACGAGCAGTACTTC. Translated: CASSRDYQYEQYF.

The chain employs TRBV18 and TRBJ1-6; a possible D gene is TRBD1 (5 bases). The CDR3 totals 16 residues. Trimming pared 3 bases from V and 0 bases from J, leaving 9 bases between. Germline V lookup: CDR1 KGHSH, CDR2 LQKENI. The CDR3 DNA reads as TGTGCCAGCTCACCCGGGGGGAGCTCCTATAATTCACCCCTCCACTTT. Translated: CASSPGGSSYNSPLHF.

The chain is built from TRBV5-6 and TRBJ2-7, with 7 bases that match TRBD2. The CDR3 runs to 15 residues. The germline V gene has CDR1 SGHDT and CDR2 YYEEEE. Unmatched junction bases numbered 8, after V lost 3 bases and J lost 2 bases. CDR3 sequence reads: CASSYKPSGTYEQYF. The CDR3 coding sequence is TGTGCCAGCAGCTATAAACCGAGCGGGACCTACGAGCAGTACTTC.

V usage is TRBV29-1 and J usage is TRBJ2-4, with TRBD1 identical over 7 bases. V gave up 4 bases and J gave up 13 bases; unmatched junction bases: 4. CDR1 and CDR2 from the germline V gene are SQVTM and ANQGSEA. The CDR3 has 10 amino acids. The CDR3 region is CSVGDSLQYF. The CDR3 DNA reads as TGCAGCGTTGGGGACAGTCTACAGTACTTC.

This chain connects TRBV11-2 to TRBJ1-6; the match to TRBD1 covers 9 bases. Germline V gene data show CDR1 as SGHAT and CDR2 as FQNNGV. This CDR3 contains 17 residues. V lost 5 bases to trimming and J lost 1 base; unmatched junction nucleotides: 6. The CDR3 loop is CASSTRDRESYNSPLHF. CDR3 sequence (DNA): TGTGCCAGCAGCACCCGGGACAGGGAATCCTATAATTCACCCCTCCACTTT. Using reference TRBV11-2 and TRBJ1-6 for the parts outside the CDR3, the full variable domain is EAGVAQSPRYKIIEKRQSVAFWCNPISGHATLYWYQQILGQGPKLLIQFQNNGVVDDSQLPKDRFSAERLKGVDSTLKIQPAKLEDSAVYLCASSTRDRESYNSPLHFGNGTRLTVT.

This chain uses TRBV7-9 with TRBJ1-2; D not resolved. Germline CDR1 is SEHNR and CDR2 is FQNEAQ (reference sequence). This CDR3 has 12 residues. V was cut by 5 bases and J by 6 bases, with 10 bases left in between. The CDR3 DNA follows: TGTGCCAGCAGCCCATCCGGGAATGGCTACACCTTC. Its translation: CASSPSGNGYTF.

CDR3 nucleotide sequence: TGTGCCAGCAGTGAGGGGACAGGCTCCTACAATGAGCAGTTCTTC. This encodes CASSEGTGSYNEQFF. J is TRBJ2-1 and V is TRBV6-1; 8 bases align to TRBD1. The CDR3 consists of 15 residues. V was pared by 3 bases and J by 0 bases, with 1 base of the junction left unmatched. The germline CDR1 and CDR2 sequences are MNHNS and SASEGT.

V usage is TRBV9 and J usage is TRBJ1-6; tentatively, D is TRBD1 (5 bases). The germline V and J ends were trimmed by 2 bases and 5 bases, with 11 bases remaining between them. The CDR3 sequence is 15 residues long. Germline-derived CDR1 and CDR2 are SGDLS and YYNGEE. CDR3: CASSVSGGDNSPLHF. The CDR3, as DNA: TGTGCCAGCAGCGTTTCCGGGGGGGATAATTCACCCCTCCACTTT. The full variable domain, completed using reference TRBV9 and TRBJ1-6, is DSGVTQTPKHLITATGQRVTLRCSPRSGDLSVYWYQQSLDQGLQFLIQYYNGEERAKGNILERFSAQQFPDLHSELNLSSLELGDSALYFCASSVSGGDNSPLHFGNGTRLTVT.

This clone appeared once. This rearrangement joins TRBV19 to TRBJ2-4, with 13 positions matching TRBD2. The CDR3 has 18 residues. Germline CDR1 is LNHDA and CDR2 is SQIVND (reference sequence). The J segment lost 3 bases and the V segment lost 4 bases, leaving 9 bases of the junction unmatched. The CDR3 DNA follows: TGTGCCAGTAGTAAACTAGCGGGAGGGCCGGGTGGCAAAAACATTCAGTACTTC. The encoded protein is CASSKLAGGPGGKNIQYF.

The chain links TRBV7-2 to TRBJ1-4; the match to TRBD1 covers 7 bases. Germline values: CDR1 SGHTA, CDR2 FQGNSA. The CDR3 is 15 residues long. The ends lost 4 bases at V and 4 bases at J; junction bases unmatched: 6. CDR3 sequence: CASSYTGADNEKLFF. The CDR3 DNA reads as TGTGCCAGCAGCTACACAGGGGCCGATAATGAAAAACTGTTTTTT.

The chain recombines TRBV5-1 with TRBJ2-1, with TRBD2 matching over 9 bases. The V gene's germline CDR1 is SGHRS and CDR2 YFSETQ. V lost 2 bases and J lost 3; bases outside the gene matches: 6. The CDR3 extends over 16 amino acids. The CDR3 loop is CASSFTAGGFYNEQFF. The CDR3 DNA is TGCGCCAGCAGCTTCACGGCGGGAGGGTTCTACAATGAGCAGTTCTTC.